These 27 T cell receptor beta chains share one sample of origin, sequenced in a study of blood T cell repertoires in COVID-19. Here immunoSEQ multiplex PCR was the method, and the copy in TCRdb shows in-frame clones only, minus some. The repertoire holds over 350,000 clones, with roughly 88% as singletons. Sequenced material: peripheral blood. These receptor sequences come from a young woman with active or convalescent COVID-19.

The V and J genes are TRBV27 and TRBJ2-1, with 12 bases matching TRBD2. The trim removed 5 bases at V and 2 bases at J, leaving 4 bases unmatched. Germline V CDR1 and CDR2: MNHEY, SMNVEV (reference sequence). This CDR3 is built from 16 residues. The DNA for the CDR3 is TGTGCCAGCAGTCCCGGACTAGCGGGAACCTACAATGAGCAGTTCTTC. Translated, it gives CASSPGLAGTYNEQFF.

V is TRBV10-3 and J is TRBJ1-1; D is unclear. Between the trimmed V and J ends, which lost 5 bases and 1 base, there was a span of 8 bases. The CDR3 length is 13 residues. Looked up from germline, CDR1 is ENHRY and CDR2 is SYGVKD. CDR3 residues: CAISQTENTEAFF. CDR3 DNA: TGTGCCATCAGTCAAACAGAGAACACTGAAGCTTTCTTT.

The count of this clone is one. The chain is built from TRBV4-2 and TRBJ2-1; 12 positions match TRBD2. V gave up 0 bases and J gave up 7 bases; unmatched junction bases: 7. The CDR3 spans 17 residues. CDR1 is LGHNA and CDR2 is YNFKEQ in the germline V gene. CDR3 DNA: TGTGCCAGCAGCCAAGATCCGCTAGGACTAGCGGGGAATGAGCAGTTCTTC. As protein: CASSQDPLGLAGNEQFF.

The V call is TRBV3-1 (or the pseudogene TRBV3-2), the J call TRBJ2-7; the match to TRBD2 covers 9 bases. V gave up 3 bases and J gave up 6 bases; unmatched junction bases: 9. CDR1 and CDR2 from the germline V gene are LGHDT and YNNKEL (reference sequence). This CDR3 is 15 amino acids long. The CDR3 bases are TGTGCCAGCAGCCAGGTAGCGGGAGTATCTCCCGAGCAGTACTTC. It specifies CASSQVAGVSPEQYF.

This clone was seen just once. The rearrangement links TRBV6-5 to TRBJ2-7, with D tentatively TRBD1 (6 bases). The CDR3 is 15 residues long. CDR1 and CDR2 from the germline V gene are MNHEY and SVGAGI. V was clipped by 4 bases and J by 3 bases, with 16 bases between them. CDR3 loop: CASSSSGTQIYEQYF. The CDR3 DNA sequence: TGTGCCAGCAGTTCGTCCGGGACACAGATCTACGAGCAGTACTTC.

The CDR3 loop reads CASRTGGRMNTEAFF. The CDR3 nucleotides are TGTGCCAGCAGGACAGGGGGCAGGATGAACACTGAAGCTTTCTTT. The chain uses TRBV28 and TRBJ1-1, with 10 bases that match TRBD1. The trim removed 6 bases at V and 0 bases at J, leaving 4 bases unmatched. The CDR3 contains 15 residues. Germline V gene data show CDR1 as MDHEN and CDR2 as SYDVKM.

This sequence joins TRBV3-1 (or the pseudogene TRBV3-2) and TRBJ1-6; D possibly corresponds to TRBD1 (5 bases). This CDR3 comprises 15 residues. Germline V gives CDR1 LGHDT, CDR2 YNNKEL (reference sequence). V was cut by 2 bases and J by 6 bases, with 11 bases left in between. This CDR3 is CASSQFPGGNSPLHF. CDR3 nucleotide sequence: TGTGCCAGCAGCCAATTCCCCGGGGGTAATTCACCCCTCCACTTT.

The chain recombines TRBV11-2 with TRBJ2-1; 11 bases map to TRBD2. Germline CDR1 reads SGHAT; CDR2 reads FQNNGV. The CDR3 extends over 15 amino acids. Unmatched junction bases numbered 5, after V lost 4 bases and J lost 6 bases. DNA of the CDR3: TGTGCCAGCAGCTCCGGGACTAGCGGTCTCAATGAGCAGTTCTTC. It translates to CASSSGTSGLNEQFF.

The chain combines TRBV18 with TRBJ2-7; tentative D call: TRBD1 (6 bases). V was pared by 5 bases and J by 0 bases, with 14 bases between. Germline CDR1 is KGHSH and CDR2 is LQKENI. The CDR3 is 15 residues long. This chain's CDR3 is CASSSGADSSYEQYF. The CDR3 DNA reads as TGTGCCAGCTCATCAGGGGCTGATTCCTCCTACGAGCAGTACTTC.

The chain links TRBV5-4 to TRBJ2-5; TRBD2 aligns across 14 bases. The junction had 2 bases not matched to a gene; V was cut back by 0 bases and J by 4 bases. Germline assignment: CDR1 SGHNT and CDR2 YYREEE (reference sequence). This CDR3 is 16 amino acids long. The CDR3 coding sequence is TGTGCCAGCAGCTTGGGCGGACTAGCGGGAGGAGAGACCCAGTACTTC. This gives the protein CASSLGGLAGGETQYF. Full variable domain (outside the CDR3, taken from reference TRBV5-4 and TRBJ2-5): ETGVTQSPTHLIKTRGQQVTLRCSSQSGHNTVSWYQQALGQGPQFIFQYYREEENGRGNFPPRFSGLQFPNYSSELNVNALELDDSALYLCASSLGGLAGGETQYFGPGTRLLVL.

The genes are TRBV6-1 and TRBJ2-5; TRBD2 agrees at 7 bases. Trimming at V came to 3 bases and at J to 1 base, leaving 8 bases not matched to a gene. CDR3 size: 16 residues. The germline gives CDR1 MNHNS, CDR2 SASEGT. The CDR3 sequence: CASSEFTLALQETQYF. The CDR3 DNA is TGTGCCAGCAGTGAGTTCACACTAGCGCTCCAAGAGACCCAGTACTTC.

The chain is built from TRBV18 and TRBJ2-7, with 8 nucleotides matching TRBD1. The length of the CDR3 is 15 residues. V lost 0 bases and J lost 4; bases outside the gene matches: 5. The germline CDR1 and CDR2 sequences are KGHSH and LQKENI. The CDR3 nucleotides are TGTGCCAGCTCACCACCGGGTCAGGGGGCATACGAGCAGTACTTC. The encoded protein is CASSPPGQGAYEQYF.

This clone was counted once. The chain employs TRBV9 and TRBJ2-7; tentatively, D is TRBD2 (5 bases). The germline CDR1 and CDR2 sequences are SGDLS and YYNGEE. This CDR3 has 12 residues. V was shortened by 7 bases and J by 3 bases, with 11 bases between the two germline ends. CDR3 in amino acids: CASRGNGYEQYF. The CDR3 coding sequence is TGTGCCAGCCGGGGTAACGGCTACGAGCAGTACTTC.

The chain links TRBV5-1 to TRBJ1-1; D call uncertain. CDR1 is SGHRS and CDR2 is YFSETQ in the germline V gene. The CDR3 loop spans 14 amino acids. The V end was cut by 2 bases, the J end by 0 bases, with 8 bases between. The DNA of the CDR3 is TGCGCCAGCAGCTTTGAGGGCTTGAACACTGAAGCTTTCTTT. Translating it yields CASSFEGLNTEAFF. Based on the CDR3 plus reference TRBV5-1 and TRBJ1-1, the full variable domain is KAGVTQTPRYLIKTRGQQVTLSCSPISGHRSVSWYQQTPGQGLQFLFEYFSETQRNKGNFPGRFSGRQFSNSRSEMNVSTLELGDSALYLCASSFEGLNTEAFFGQGTRLTVV.

This chain links TRBV6-6 with TRBJ1-6, with D perhaps TRBD1 (5 bases). Trimming took off 7 bases at V and 7 bases at J, with 14 bases between the two ends. The germline CDR1 and CDR2 sequences are MNHNY and SVGAGI (reference sequence). CDR3 length: 14 amino acids. CDR3 loop: CASTVGGINSPLHF. Here the CDR3 DNA reads TGTGCCAGCACCGTTGGGGGGATAAATTCACCCCTCCACTTT.

Regarding this clone: Within the sample, other DNA sequences also encode this same CDR3. The V and J genes are TRBV18 and TRBJ2-7; possible D gene TRBD2, 6 bases. V dropped 6 bases and J dropped 4 bases, with 13 bases sitting between them. The V gene's germline CDR1 is KGHSH and CDR2 LQKENI. The CDR3 has 13 residues. CDR3 sequence (DNA): TGTGCCAGCTCCCCTGCGGGGCCGTACGAGCAGTACTTC. The encoded protein is CASSPAGPYEQYF.

This chain connects TRBV7-9 to TRBJ2-2; TRBD2 might be the D (6 bases). The CDR3 is 15 amino acids. The V gene's germline CDR1 is SEHNR and CDR2 FQNEAQ (reference sequence). V lost 5 bases and J 3 bases, leaving 13 bases between the germline ends. In DNA form, the CDR3 reads TGTGCCAGCAGCCGCCCGGGACTGGACACCGGGGAGCTGTTTTTT. Translated, it gives CASSRPGLDTGELFF.

The rearrangement links TRBV6-5 to TRBJ1-1; TRBD1 agrees at 9 bases. Germline loops: CDR1 MNHEY, CDR2 SVGAGI. The J segment lost 4 bases and the V segment lost 7 bases, leaving 7 bases of the junction unmatched. This CDR3 is 14 amino acids long. CDR3 region: CASTPGQGSTEAFF. The DNA of the CDR3 is TGTGCCAGCACTCCCGGACAGGGGAGCACTGAAGCTTTCTTT.

This clone was seen more than once but under ten times. This rearrangement joins TRBV10-2 to TRBJ1-1; 7 bases line up with TRBD1. CDR3 length: 17 residues. CDR1 is WSHSY, CDR2 SAAADI, per germline. Losses at the gene ends were 4 bases for V and 6 bases for J; bases not matched to a gene: 17. The CDR3 DNA follows: TGCGCCAGCAGTGGTAGTTGGGACAGCTTGGTTTCGTCTGAAGCTTTCTTT. Translated: CASSGSWDSLVSSEAFF.

The chain combines TRBV12-3 or TRBV12-4 with TRBJ1-2; D uncertain. V gave up 7 bases and J gave up 1 base, with 10 bases separating them. The CDR3 runs to 13 residues. CDR3 region: CASTRRVNYGYTF. For the CDR3, the DNA is TGTGCCAGCACCAGGAGGGTTAACTATGGCTACACCTTC.

The chain carries TRBV19 and TRBJ1-5; 7 bases fit TRBD1. Germline loops: CDR1 LNHDA, CDR2 SQIVND (reference sequence). The CDR3 totals 16 residues. Germline trimming cut 5 bases from V and 4 bases from J; bases unmatched to any gene: 11. Here the CDR3 DNA reads TGTGCCAGTAGTCCCAGGGGGAGAGGCCCAAATCAGCCCCAGCATTTT. Translated, it gives CASSPRGRGPNQPQHF.

This clone was seen once. The chain joins TRBV27 to TRBJ2-7; 8 nucleotides line up with TRBD2. The CDR3 is made up of 13 amino acids. J gave up 3 bases and V 10 bases, and 8 bases lay outside the gene matches. Germline V gene lookup returns CDR1 MNHEY and CDR2 SMNVEV (reference sequence). The DNA for the CDR3 is TGTGCCACCTGCTACGGGAGGGGCTACGAGCAGTACTTC. Translation gives CATCYGRGYEQYF.

The chain links TRBV25-1 to TRBJ2-7; D is perhaps TRBD1 (6 bases). From germline, CDR1 is MGHDK and CDR2 SYGVNS. The CDR3 loop spans 18 amino acids. V lost 5 bases and J lost 2, with 25 bases in between. CDR3 DNA sequence: TGTGCCAGCAGTTTAACATACCCCGGGACATCGAAAACCTACGAGCAGTACTTC. Protein product: CASSLTYPGTSKTYEQYF.

The V call is TRBV12-3 or TRBV12-4, the J call TRBJ1-1; no firm D call. CDR3 length equals 12 residues. V was trimmed by 6 bases and J by 6 bases, leaving 11 bases between them. CDR3 DNA sequence: TGTGCCAGCAGCCCCTCGTTTGCTGAAGCTTTCTTT. This codes for CASSPSFAEAFF.

This clone occurred a few times. The chain recombines TRBV6-1 with TRBJ1-5, with a tentative D call TRBD1 (5 bases). Deletions cut 1 base from V and 8 bases from J, with 15 bases between. Germline V lookup: CDR1 MNHNS, CDR2 SASEGT. The CDR3 loop spans 15 amino acids. The CDR3 sequence: CASSEGAEGWEPQHF. The CDR3 nucleotides read TGTGCCAGCAGTGAAGGAGCGGAGGGGTGGGAGCCCCAGCATTTT.

The CDR3 DNA reads as TGTGCCAGCAGCTTATTGGACAGAACGAACTATGGCTACACCTTC. It codes for CASSLLDRTNYGYTF. The chain couples TRBV13 to TRBJ1-2; D perhaps matches TRBD1 (6 bases). The CDR3 spans 15 residues. The germline V gene encodes CDR1 PRHDT and CDR2 FYEKMQ (reference sequence). V was pared by 2 bases and J by 2 bases, with 12 bases between. The whole variable domain, remainder taken from reference TRBV13 and TRBJ1-2, is AAGVIQSPRHLIKEKRETATLKCYPIPRHDTVYWYQQGPGQDPQFLISFYEKMQSDKGSIPDRFSAQQFSDYHSELNMSSLELGDSALYFCASSLLDRTNYGYTFGSGTRLTVV.

The J gene is TRBJ1-2, the V gene TRBV3-1 (or the pseudogene TRBV3-2); possible D gene TRBD1, 6 bases. The V and J ends lost 1 base and 1 base respectively, with 10 bases between them. Germline-derived CDR1 and CDR2 are LGHDT and YNNKEL (reference sequence). The CDR3 loop spans 15 amino acids. The CDR3 sequence: CASSQGGRGNYGYTF. The CDR3 DNA follows: TGTGCCAGCAGCCAAGGAGGCAGGGGTAACTATGGCTACACCTTC.